This T cell receptor beta chain was profiled in a study of shared clonotypes between healthy human individuals. Comment on this clone: Its antigen is currently unknown. The sample contains more than one DNA sequence encoding this CDR3.

Each subset's genomic DNA was split evenly across several immunoSEQ plates. TCRdb keeps only in-frame clones here, not all; method: immunoSEQ multiplex PCR. The sample lists about 1 million clones, 65% to 75% occurring once. General study results and limits: Generation probabilities were higher for clonotypes shared across all four sorted-subset donors than for unshared ones.

Adults of Caucasian background living in Nashville, Tennessee made up all donors. CD4+ cells were split into CD45RA+ naive and CD45RA-negative memory subsets. V was trimmed by 0 bases and J by 1 base, leaving 8 bases between them. This CDR3 is 15 amino acids long. CDR1 and CDR2 (germline): SGDLS, YYNGEE. This chain uses TRBV9 with TRBJ1-3; D unresolved. The sample taken for sequencing was memory CD4+ T cells sorted from blood. Subset reported: CD45RA-negative fraction. This receptor was identified in a man aged 18-30 years in good health. The chain's CDR3 is CASSVGGASGNTIYF. The CDR3 DNA sequence: TGTGCCAGCAGCGTAGGGGGAGCATCTGGAAACACCATATATTTT.